The T cell receptor beta chain described here comes from a study of cytomegalovirus exposure and HLA in healthy donors. General study results and limits: The Asian-associated ancestry cluster reportedly had fewer N-insertions than the approximately 610-donor mean in a later analysis.

V dropped 3 bases and J dropped 4 bases, with 18 bases sitting between them. The CDR3 consists of 15 residues. Germline-derived CDR1 and CDR2 are GTSNPN and SVGIG (reference sequence). Details on this clone: Antigen: not known.

Researchers ran the PCR with 60 Vbeta and 13 Jbeta primers. Clones were read by immunoSEQ multiplex PCR, and TCRdb kept only the in-frame ones, dropping some. The table has 140,000 or so clones, about 64% seen once; the top ten hold around 4%. This sequence originates from a man aged 55 to 70 in good health and CMV-seronegative. J is TRBJ1-1 and V is TRBV30, with D tentatively TRBD1 (6 bases). The source material was PBMCs. CDR3 region: CAWRENGQIGTEAFF. The CDR3 bases are TGTGCCTGGAGGGAAAACGGACAGATAGGCACTGAAGCTTTCTTT.